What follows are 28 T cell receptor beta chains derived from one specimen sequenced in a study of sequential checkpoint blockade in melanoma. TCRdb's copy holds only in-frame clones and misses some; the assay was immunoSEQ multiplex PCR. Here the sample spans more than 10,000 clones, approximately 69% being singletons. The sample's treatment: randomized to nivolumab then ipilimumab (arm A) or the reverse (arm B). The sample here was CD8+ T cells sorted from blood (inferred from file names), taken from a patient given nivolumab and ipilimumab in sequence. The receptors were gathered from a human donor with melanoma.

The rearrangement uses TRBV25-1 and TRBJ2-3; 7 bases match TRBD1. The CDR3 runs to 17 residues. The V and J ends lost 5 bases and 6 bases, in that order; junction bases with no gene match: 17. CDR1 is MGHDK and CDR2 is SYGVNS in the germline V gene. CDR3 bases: TGTGCCAGCAGTAAGTGGGACAGTCCTTTATTTTCGGATACGCAGTATTTT. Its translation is CASSKWDSPLFSDTQYF.

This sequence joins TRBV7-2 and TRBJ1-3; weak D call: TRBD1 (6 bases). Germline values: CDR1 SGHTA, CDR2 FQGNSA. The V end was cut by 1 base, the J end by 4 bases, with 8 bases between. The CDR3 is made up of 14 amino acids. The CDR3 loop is CASSLVQGGNTIYF. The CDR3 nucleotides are TGTGCCAGCAGCTTAGTACAGGGCGGAAACACCATATATTTT.

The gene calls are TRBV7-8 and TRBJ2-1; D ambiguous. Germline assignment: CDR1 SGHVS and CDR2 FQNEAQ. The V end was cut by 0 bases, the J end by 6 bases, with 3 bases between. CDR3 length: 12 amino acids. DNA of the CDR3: TGTGCCAGCAGCTTAGCCAGCAATGAGCAGTTCTTC. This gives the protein CASSLASNEQFF.

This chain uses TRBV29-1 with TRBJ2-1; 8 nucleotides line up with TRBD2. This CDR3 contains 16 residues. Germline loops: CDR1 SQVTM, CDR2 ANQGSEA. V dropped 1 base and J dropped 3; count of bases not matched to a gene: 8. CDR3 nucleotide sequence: TGCAGCGTTGAAGCTGGCCGGGAGGGGGTCTACAATGAGCAGTTCTTC. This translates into CSVEAGREGVYNEQFF.

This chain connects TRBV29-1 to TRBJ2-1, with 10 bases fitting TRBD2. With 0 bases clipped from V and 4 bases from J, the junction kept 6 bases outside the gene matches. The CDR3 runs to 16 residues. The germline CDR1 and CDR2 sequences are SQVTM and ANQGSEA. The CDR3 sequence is CSVEEALAGEYNEQFF. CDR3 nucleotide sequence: TGCAGCGTTGAAGAGGCCCTAGCGGGAGAGTACAATGAGCAGTTCTTC.

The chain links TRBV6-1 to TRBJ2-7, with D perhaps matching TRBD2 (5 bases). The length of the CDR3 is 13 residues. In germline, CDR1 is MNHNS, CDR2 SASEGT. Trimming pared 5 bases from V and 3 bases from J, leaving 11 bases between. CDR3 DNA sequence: TGTGCCAGCAGTCCCGGGATTCACTACGAGCAGTACTTC. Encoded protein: CASSPGIHYEQYF.

Here the CDR3 reads CASSQTSSGGDTQYF. Written as DNA, the CDR3 is TGCGCCAGCAGCCAAACGTCTAGCGGGGGGGATACGCAGTATTTT. The chain is built from TRBV4-1 and TRBJ2-3; TRBD2 agrees at 11 bases. CDR3 length: 15 amino acids. Germline values: CDR1 MGHRA, CDR2 YSYEKL. V was clipped by 2 bases and J by 6 bases; unmatched bases: 4.

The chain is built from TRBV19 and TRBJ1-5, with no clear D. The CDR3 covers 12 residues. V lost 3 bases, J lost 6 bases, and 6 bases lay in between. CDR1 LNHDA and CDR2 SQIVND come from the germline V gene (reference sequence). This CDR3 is CASSMGGQPQHF. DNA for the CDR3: TGTGCCAGTAGTATGGGAGGTCAGCCCCAGCATTTT.

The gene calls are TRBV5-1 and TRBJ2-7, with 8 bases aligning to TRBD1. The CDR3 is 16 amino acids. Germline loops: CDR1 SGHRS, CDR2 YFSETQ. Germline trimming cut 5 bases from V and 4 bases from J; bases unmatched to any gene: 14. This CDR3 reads CASRVQGGPKKYEQYF. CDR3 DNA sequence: TGCGCCAGCAGAGTACAGGGGGGCCCCAAGAAATACGAGCAGTACTTC.

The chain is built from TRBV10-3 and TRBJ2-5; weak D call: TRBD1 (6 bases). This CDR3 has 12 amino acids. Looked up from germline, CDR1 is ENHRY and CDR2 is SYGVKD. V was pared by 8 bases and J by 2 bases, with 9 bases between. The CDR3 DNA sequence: TGTGCCATCCGGGACAAACAAGAGACCCAGTACTTC. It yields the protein CAIRDKQETQYF.

This CDR3 is CASSWTLAKNIQYF. The CDR3 nucleotides read TGTGCCAGCAGCTGGACACTAGCCAAAAACATTCAGTACTTC. The chain has TRBV5-6 and TRBJ2-4; D is possibly TRBD1 (5 bases). V lost 3 bases to trimming and J lost 0 bases, with 7 bases between them. CDR3 length: 14 residues. Germline CDR1 reads SGHDT; CDR2 reads YYEEEE.

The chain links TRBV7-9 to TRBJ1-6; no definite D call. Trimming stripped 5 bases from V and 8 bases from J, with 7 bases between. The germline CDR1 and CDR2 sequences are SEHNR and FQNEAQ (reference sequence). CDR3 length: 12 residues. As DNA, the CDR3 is TGTGCCAGCAGCCGGGGAGATTCACCCCTCCACTTT. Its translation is CASSRGDSPLHF. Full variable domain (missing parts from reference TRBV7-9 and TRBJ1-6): DTGVSQNPRHKITKRGQNVTFRCDPISEHNRLYWYRQTLGQGPEFLTYFQNEAQLEKSRLLSDRFSAERPKGSFSTLEIQRTEQGDSAMYLCASSRGDSPLHFGNGTRLTVT.

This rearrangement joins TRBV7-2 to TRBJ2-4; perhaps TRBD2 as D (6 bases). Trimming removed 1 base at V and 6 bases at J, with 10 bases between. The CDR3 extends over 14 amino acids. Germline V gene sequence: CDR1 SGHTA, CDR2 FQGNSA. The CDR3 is CASSLGGSGNIQYF. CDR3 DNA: TGTGCCAGCAGCTTAGGCGGTAGCGGAAACATTCAGTACTTC. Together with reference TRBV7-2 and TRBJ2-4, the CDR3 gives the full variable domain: GAGVSQSPSNKVTEKGKDVELRCDPISGHTALYWYRQSLGQGLEFLIYFQGNSAPDKSGLPSDRFSAERTGGSVSTLTIQRTQQEDSAVYLCASSLGGSGNIQYFGAGTRLSVL.

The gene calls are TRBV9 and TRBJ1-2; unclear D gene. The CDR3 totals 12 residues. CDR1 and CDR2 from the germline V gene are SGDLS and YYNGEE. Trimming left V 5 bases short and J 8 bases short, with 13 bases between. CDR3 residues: CASSLLGEGYTF. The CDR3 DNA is TGTGCCAGCAGTCTTCTTGGGGAGGGCTACACCTTC.

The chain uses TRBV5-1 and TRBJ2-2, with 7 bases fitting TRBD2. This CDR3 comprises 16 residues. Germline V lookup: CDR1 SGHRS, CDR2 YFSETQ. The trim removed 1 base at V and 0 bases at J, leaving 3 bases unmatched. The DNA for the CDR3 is TGCGCCAGCAGCTTGCGGGGGGAAACGAACACCGGGGAGCTGTTTTTT. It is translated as CASSLRGETNTGELFF.

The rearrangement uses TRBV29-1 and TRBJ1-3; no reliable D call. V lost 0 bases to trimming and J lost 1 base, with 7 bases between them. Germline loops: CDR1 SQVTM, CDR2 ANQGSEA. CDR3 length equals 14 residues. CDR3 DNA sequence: TGCAGCGTTGAAGAAGGAGGGTCTGGAAACACCATATATTTT. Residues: CSVEEGGSGNTIYF.

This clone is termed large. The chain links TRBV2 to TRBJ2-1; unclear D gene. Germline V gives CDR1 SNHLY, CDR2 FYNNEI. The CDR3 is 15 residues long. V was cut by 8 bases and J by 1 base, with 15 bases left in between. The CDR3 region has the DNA TGTGCCAGCGTTGCTGGTGGCGGTTCCTACAATGAGCAGTTCTTC. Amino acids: CASVAGGGSYNEQFF.

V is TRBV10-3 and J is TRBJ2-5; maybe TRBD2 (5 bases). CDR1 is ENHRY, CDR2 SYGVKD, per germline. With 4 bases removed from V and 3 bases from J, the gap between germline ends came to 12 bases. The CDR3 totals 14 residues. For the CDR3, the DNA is TGTGCCATCAGTGTCTCCCTGGGAGAAGAGACCCAGTACTTC. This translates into CAISVSLGEETQYF.

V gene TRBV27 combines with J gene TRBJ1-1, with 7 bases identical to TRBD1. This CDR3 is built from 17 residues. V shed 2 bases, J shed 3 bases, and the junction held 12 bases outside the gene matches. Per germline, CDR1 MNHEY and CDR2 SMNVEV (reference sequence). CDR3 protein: CASSLGIYRDSDTEAFF. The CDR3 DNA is TGTGCCAGCAGTTTAGGGATTTACCGGGACAGCGACACTGAAGCTTTCTTT.

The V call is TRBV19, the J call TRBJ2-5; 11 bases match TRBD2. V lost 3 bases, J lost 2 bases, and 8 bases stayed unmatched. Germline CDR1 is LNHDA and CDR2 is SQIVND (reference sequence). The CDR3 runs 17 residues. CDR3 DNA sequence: TGTGCCAGTAGTATTGGTACTAGCGGGGGTTTTCAAGAGACCCAGTACTTC. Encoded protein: CASSIGTSGGFQETQYF.

This chain's CDR3 is CASVESGEQFF. CDR3 sequence (DNA): TGCGCCTCCGTGGAAAGCGGTGAGCAGTTCTTC. The chain couples TRBV4-1 to TRBJ2-1, with D possibly matching TRBD2 (5 bases). CDR3 size: 11 residues. Germline CDR1 and CDR2: MGHRA and YSYEKL. Trimming pared 11 bases from V and 9 bases from J, leaving 14 bases between.

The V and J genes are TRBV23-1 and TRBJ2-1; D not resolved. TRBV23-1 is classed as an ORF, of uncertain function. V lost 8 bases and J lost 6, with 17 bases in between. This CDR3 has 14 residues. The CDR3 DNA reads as TGCGCCAGCCGAACGACTCCCTCGAGCAATGAGCAGTTCTTC. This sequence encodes CASRTTPSSNEQFF.

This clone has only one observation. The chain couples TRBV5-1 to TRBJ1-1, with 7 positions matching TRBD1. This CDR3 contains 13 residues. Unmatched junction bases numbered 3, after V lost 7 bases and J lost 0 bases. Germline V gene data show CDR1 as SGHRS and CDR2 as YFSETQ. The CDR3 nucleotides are TGCGCCAGCGCGGGACAGATGAACACTGAAGCTTTCTTT. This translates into CASAGQMNTEAFF.

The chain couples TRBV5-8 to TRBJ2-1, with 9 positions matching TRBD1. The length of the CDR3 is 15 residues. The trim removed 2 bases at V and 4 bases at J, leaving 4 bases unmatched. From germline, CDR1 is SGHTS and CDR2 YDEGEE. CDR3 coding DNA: TGTGCCAGCAGCTTAGGGACAGGGCAATACAATGAGCAGTTCTTC. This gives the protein CASSLGTGQYNEQFF.

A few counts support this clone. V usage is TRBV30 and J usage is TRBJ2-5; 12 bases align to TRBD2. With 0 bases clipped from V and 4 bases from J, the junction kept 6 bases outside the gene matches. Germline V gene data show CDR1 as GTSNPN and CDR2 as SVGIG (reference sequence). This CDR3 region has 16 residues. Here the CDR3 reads CAWSVTLAGGGETQYF. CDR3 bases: TGTGCCTGGAGTGTCACACTAGCGGGAGGCGGAGAGACCCAGTACTTC.

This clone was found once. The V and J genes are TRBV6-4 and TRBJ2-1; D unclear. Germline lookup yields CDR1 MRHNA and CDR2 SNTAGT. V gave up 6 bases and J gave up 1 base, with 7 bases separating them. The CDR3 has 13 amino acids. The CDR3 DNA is TGTGCCAGCAGACGAGGTTCCTACAATGAGCAGTTCTTC. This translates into CASRRGSYNEQFF.

CDR3 protein: CASSGRDSGANVLTF. In DNA form, the CDR3 reads TGTGCCAGCAGCGGGCGGGACTCTGGGGCCAACGTCCTGACTTTC. V is TRBV9 and J is TRBJ2-6; D might be TRBD2 (6 bases). The CDR3 has 15 residues. The germline V gene has CDR1 SGDLS and CDR2 YYNGEE. The V end was cut by 3 bases, the J end by 0 bases, with 7 bases between.

CDR3 nucleotides: TGTGCCAGCAGGAGGTATAGAGAGACAGTAAATTCACCCCTCCACTTT. Amino acids: CASRRYRETVNSPLHF. The chain combines TRBV27 with TRBJ1-6; maybe TRBD1 (5 bases). This CDR3 is 16 amino acids long. The V gene's germline CDR1 is MNHEY and CDR2 SMNVEV (reference sequence). Trimming removed 6 bases at V and 7 bases at J, with 19 bases between.